This TCR beta chain was recorded in a study of T cell responses to AZD1222 COVID-19 vaccine. Across the study: Pooled together were second doses at about 4 or about 12 weeks. Study conclusions and caveats: Spike was spanned by vaccine-associated CD4 TCRs, which were dominant at 160-218 and 743-854.

Generated by immunoSEQ multiplex PCR, the TCRdb table keeps only in-frame clones and is missing some. The sample lists some 120,000 clones, approximately 87% occurring once. Germline lookup yields CDR1 MNHEY and CDR2 SVGAGI. Trimming at V came to 6 bases and at J to 7 bases, leaving 10 bases not matched to a gene. There are 15 residues in the CDR3. With regard to this clone: Its antigen is not identified.

This sequence originates from an adult in good health. Sequences were derived from peripheral blood, sampled on day 0 of AZD1222 vaccination. The chain has TRBV6-5 and TRBJ2-1; 9 bases fit TRBD2. CDR3 sequence (DNA): TGTGCCAGCAGGTGGCGGGAGGGCCGTCCGAATGAGCAGTTCTTC. Translation gives CASRWREGRPNEQFF.